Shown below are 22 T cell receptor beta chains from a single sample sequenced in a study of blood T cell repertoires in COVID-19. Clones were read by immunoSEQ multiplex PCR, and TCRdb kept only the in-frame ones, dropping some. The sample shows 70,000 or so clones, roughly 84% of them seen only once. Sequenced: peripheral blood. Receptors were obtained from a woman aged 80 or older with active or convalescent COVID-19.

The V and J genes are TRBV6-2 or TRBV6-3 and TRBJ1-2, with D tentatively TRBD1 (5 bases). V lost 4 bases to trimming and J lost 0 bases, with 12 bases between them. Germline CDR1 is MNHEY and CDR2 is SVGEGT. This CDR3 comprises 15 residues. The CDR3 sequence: CASSWAGGSNYGYTF. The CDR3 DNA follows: TGTGCCAGCAGTTGGGCCGGGGGTTCTAACTATGGCTACACCTTC.

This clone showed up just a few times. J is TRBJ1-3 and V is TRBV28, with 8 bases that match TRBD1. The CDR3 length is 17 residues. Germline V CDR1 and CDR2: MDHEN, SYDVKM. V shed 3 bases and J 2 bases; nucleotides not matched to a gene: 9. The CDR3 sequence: CASSFPGTGETGNTIYF. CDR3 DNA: TGTGCCAGCAGTTTCCCCGGGACAGGCGAGACTGGAAACACCATATATTTT. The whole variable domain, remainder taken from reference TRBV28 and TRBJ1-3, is DVKVTQSSRYLVKRTGEKVFLECVQDMDHENMFWYRQDPGLGLRLIYFSYDVKMKEKGDIPEGYSVSREKKERFSLILESASTNQTSMYLCASSFPGTGETGNTIYFGEGSWLTVV.

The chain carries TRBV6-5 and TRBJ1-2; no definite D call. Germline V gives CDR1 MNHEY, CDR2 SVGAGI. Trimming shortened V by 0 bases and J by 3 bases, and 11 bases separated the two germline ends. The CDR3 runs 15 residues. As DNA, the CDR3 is TGTGCCAGCAGTTACTCTCCAGGCCCACACTATGGCTACACCTTC. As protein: CASSYSPGPHYGYTF.

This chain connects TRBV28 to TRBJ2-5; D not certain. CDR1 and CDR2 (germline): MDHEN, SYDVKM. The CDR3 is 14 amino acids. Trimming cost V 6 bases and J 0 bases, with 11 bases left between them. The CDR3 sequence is CASSSSTYQETQYF. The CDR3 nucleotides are TGTGCCAGCAGCTCCTCCACATACCAAGAGACCCAGTACTTC.

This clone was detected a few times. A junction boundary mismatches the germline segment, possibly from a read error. CDR3 DNA: TGTGCCAGCACACCAGGCCTTCCTAGGTCTGTCACTGAAGCTTTCTTT. It specifies CASTPGLPRSVTEAFF. V and J are TRBV18 and TRBJ1-1; no firm D call. Germline assignment: CDR1 KGHSH and CDR2 LQKENI. The CDR3 contains 16 residues.

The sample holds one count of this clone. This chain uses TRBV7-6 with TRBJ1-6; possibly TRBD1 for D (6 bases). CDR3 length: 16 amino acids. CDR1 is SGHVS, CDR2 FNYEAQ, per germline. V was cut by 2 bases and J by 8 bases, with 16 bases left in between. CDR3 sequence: CASSLFQGNIDSPLHF. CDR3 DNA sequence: TGTGCCAGCAGCTTATTCCAGGGGAATATCGATTCACCCCTCCACTTT.

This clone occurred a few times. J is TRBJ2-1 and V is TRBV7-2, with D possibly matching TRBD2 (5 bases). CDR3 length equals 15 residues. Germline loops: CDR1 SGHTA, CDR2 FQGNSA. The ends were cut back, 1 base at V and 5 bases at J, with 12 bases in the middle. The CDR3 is CASSLGGSGDNEQFF. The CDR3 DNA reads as TGTGCCAGCAGCTTAGGAGGGTCTGGTGACAATGAGCAGTTCTTC. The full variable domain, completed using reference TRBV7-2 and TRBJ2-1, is GAGVSQSPSNKVTEKGKDVELRCDPISGHTALYWYRQSLGQGLEFLIYFQGNSAPDKSGLPSDRFSAERTGGSVSTLTIQRTQQEDSAVYLCASSLGGSGDNEQFFGPGTRLTVL.

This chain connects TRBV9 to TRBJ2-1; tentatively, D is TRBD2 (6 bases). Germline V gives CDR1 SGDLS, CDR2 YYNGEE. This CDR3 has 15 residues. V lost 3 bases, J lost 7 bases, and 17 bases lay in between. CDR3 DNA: TGTGCCAGCAGCGCTCATAGCGGAATACGAAATGAGCAGTTCTTC. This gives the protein CASSAHSGIRNEQFF.

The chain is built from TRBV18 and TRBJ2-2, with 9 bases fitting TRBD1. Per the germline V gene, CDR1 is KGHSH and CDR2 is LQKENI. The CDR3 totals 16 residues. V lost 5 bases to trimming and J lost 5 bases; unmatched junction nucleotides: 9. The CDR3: CASSSTGGAGTGELFF. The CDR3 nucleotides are TGTGCCAGCTCATCTACAGGGGGCGCTGGGACCGGGGAGCTGTTTTTT. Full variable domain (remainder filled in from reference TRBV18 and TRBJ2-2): NAGVMQNPRHLVRRRGQEARLRCSPMKGHSHVYWYRQLPEEGLKFMVYLQKENIIDESGMPKERFSAEFPKEGPSILRIQQVVRGDSAAYFCASSSTGGAGTGELFFGEGSRLTVL.

CDR3 sequence reads: CASSYPGQEVRYNEQFF. CDR3 sequence (DNA): TGTGCCAGCAGTTACCCCGGGCAGGAGGTTCGCTACAATGAGCAGTTCTTC. J is TRBJ2-1 and V is TRBV6-2 or TRBV6-3; possible D gene TRBD2, 5 bases. Trimming pared 2 bases from V and 3 bases from J, leaving 17 bases between. The germline V gene encodes CDR1 MNHEY and CDR2 SVGEGT. The CDR3 is made up of 17 amino acids.

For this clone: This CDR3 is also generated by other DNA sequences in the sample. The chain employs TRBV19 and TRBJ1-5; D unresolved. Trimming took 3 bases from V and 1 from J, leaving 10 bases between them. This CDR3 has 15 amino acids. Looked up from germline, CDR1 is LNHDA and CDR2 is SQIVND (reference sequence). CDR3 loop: CASSIRVGSNQPQHF. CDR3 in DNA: TGTGCCAGTAGTATCCGGGTTGGGAGCAATCAGCCCCAGCATTTT.

CDR3 DNA: TGTGCCAGCAGCGTCGGGGGGCAGGGTAATTCACCCCTCCACTTT. Amino acids: CASSVGGQGNSPLHF. This chain joins TRBV6-5 and TRBJ1-6; weak D call: TRBD1 (6 bases). Germline V gene lookup returns CDR1 MNHEY and CDR2 SVGAGI. Between the trimmed V and J ends, which lost 6 bases and 6 bases, there was a span of 15 bases. The CDR3 is made up of 15 amino acids.

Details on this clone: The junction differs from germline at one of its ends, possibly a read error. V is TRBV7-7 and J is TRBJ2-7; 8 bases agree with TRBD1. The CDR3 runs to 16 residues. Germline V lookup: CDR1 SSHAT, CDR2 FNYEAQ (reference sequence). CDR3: CASSPGQAVSLYEQYF. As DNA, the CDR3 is TGTGCTAGCAGCCCGGGACAGGCCGTCTCGCTCTACGAGCAGTACTTC.

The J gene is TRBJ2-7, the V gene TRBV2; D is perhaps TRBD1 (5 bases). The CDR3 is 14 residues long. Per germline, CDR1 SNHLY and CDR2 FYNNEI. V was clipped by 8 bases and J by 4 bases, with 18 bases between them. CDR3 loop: CASGAQGPLYEQYF. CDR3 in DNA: TGTGCCAGCGGGGCGCAGGGTCCATTATACGAGCAGTACTTC.

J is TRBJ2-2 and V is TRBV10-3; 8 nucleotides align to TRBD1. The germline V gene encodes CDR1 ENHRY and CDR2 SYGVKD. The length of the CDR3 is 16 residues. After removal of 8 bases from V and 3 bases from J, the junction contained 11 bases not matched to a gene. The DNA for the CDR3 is TGTGCCATCGGGACTGACAGGGGATTGGACACCGGGGAGCTGTTTTTT. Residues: CAIGTDRGLDTGELFF.

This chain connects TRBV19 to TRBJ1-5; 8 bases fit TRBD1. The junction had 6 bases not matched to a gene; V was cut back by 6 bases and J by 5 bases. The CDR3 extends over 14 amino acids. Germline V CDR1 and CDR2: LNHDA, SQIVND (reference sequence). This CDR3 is CASRTGVDDQPQHF. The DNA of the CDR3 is TGTGCCAGTAGGACAGGGGTAGACGATCAGCCCCAGCATTTT. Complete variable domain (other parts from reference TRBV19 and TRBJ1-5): DGGITQSPKYLFRKEGQNVTLSCEQNLNHDAMYWYRQDPGQGLRLIYYSQIVNDFQKGDIAEGYSVSREKKESFPLTVTSAQKNPTAFYLCASRTGVDDQPQHFGDGTRLSIL.

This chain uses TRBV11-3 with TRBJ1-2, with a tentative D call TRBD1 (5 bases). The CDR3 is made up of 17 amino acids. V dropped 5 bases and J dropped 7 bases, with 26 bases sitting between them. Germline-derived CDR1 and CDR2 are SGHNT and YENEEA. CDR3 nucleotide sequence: TGTGCCAGCAGCCCAGGCTCTATCGTAGCCGCGGGGGGTGGCTACACCTTC. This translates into CASSPGSIVAAGGGYTF.

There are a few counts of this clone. The CDR3 sequence is CASSLTGGLPGGYTF. The CDR3 bases are TGTGCCAGCAGCCTCACCGGAGGTCTGCCGGGAGGCTACACCTTC. The genes are TRBV14 and TRBJ1-2; the D is unclear. The germline V and J ends were trimmed by 4 bases and 8 bases, with 20 bases remaining between them. Germline values: CDR1 SGHDN, CDR2 FVKESK. This CDR3 contains 15 residues.

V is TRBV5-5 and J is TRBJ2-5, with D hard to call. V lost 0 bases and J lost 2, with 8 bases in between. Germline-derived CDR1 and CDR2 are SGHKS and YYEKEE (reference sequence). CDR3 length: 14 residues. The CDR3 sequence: CASSLGLLQETQYF. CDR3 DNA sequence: TGTGCCAGCAGCTTGGGGCTGTTACAAGAGACCCAGTACTTC.

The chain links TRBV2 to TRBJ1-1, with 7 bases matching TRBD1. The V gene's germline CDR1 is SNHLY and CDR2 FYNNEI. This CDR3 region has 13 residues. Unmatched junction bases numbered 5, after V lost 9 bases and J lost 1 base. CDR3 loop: CARRQGGNTEAFF. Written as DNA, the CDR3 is TGTGCCAGGAGACAGGGTGGGAACACTGAAGCTTTCTTT.

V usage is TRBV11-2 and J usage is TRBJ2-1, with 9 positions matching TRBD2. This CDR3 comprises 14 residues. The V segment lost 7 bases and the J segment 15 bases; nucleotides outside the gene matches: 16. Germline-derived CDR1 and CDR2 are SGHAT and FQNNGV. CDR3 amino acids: CASTQSAGGSSPFF. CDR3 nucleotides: TGTGCCAGCACACAAAGTGCGGGGGGGTCTAGTCCGTTCTTC.

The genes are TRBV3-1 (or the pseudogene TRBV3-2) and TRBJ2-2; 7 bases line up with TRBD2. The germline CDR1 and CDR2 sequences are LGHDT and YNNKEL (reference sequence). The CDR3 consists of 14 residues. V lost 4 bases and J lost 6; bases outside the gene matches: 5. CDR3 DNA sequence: TGTGCCAGCAGCCGAGCGGGGTCTCCCGGGGAGCTGTTTTTT. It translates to CASSRAGSPGELFF.